The 10 T cell receptor beta chains below come from one sample, sequenced in a study of metastatic and nonmetastatic thyroid tumors. TCRdb re-called clones via MiXCR from the PCR reads. The sample records around 15,000 clones, 15% to 18% being singletons. Until they underwent thyroid surgery, no patient had received any treatment. Sequences were obtained from blood. All receptors come from a female donor with papillary thyroid cancer or a benign thyroid nodule (not recorded which). Some clones in this sample may be carry-over from other donors' samples.

Worth noting for this clone: Since no conserved phenylalanine or tryptophan closes the CDR3, a read error is the likely cause. This chain links TRBV20-1 with TRBJ2-7; D gene ambiguous. The CDR3 runs 12 residues. Per the germline V gene, CDR1 is DFQATT and CDR2 is SNEGSKA (reference sequence). Trimming took 1 base from V and 6 from J, leaving 10 bases between them. CDR3 amino acids: CSARGTPFEQYI. In DNA form, the CDR3 reads TGCAGTGCTAGAGGGACCCCCTTCGAGCAGTACATC.

This clone was seen many times. This sequence joins TRBV5-1 and TRBJ1-2, with 7 bases identical to TRBD1. V was pared by 3 bases and J by 4 bases, with 6 bases of the junction left unmatched. Germline-derived CDR1 and CDR2 are SGHRS and YFSETQ. The CDR3 has 14 residues. The CDR3 DNA reads TGCGCCAGCAGCTCCGAGACAGGGTCCTATGGCTACACCTTC. It codes for CASSSETGSYGYTF.

This clone was seen at least ten times. This rearrangement joins TRBV19 to TRBJ1-2; TRBD1 is a possible D gene (6 bases). The CDR3 spans 17 residues. With 6 bases removed from V and 8 bases from J, the gap between germline ends came to 28 bases. From germline, CDR1 is LNHDA and CDR2 SQIVND (reference sequence). The CDR3 DNA follows: TGTGCCAGTAGCCAAAGGGGCACAGGGCGCCACCGGGACGGCTACACCTTC. Translation: CASSQRGTGRHRDGYTF.

This clone was detected many times. The chain links TRBV3-1 to TRBJ2-3, with D perhaps being TRBD1 or TRBD2 (5 bases each). The germline CDR1 and CDR2 sequences are LGHDT and YNNKEL (reference sequence). Trimming removed 2 bases at V and 4 bases at J, with 13 bases between. The CDR3 runs 15 residues. The CDR3 DNA sequence: TGTGCCAGCAGCCAACGAAGAGGGGTGTCAGATACGCAGTATTTT. The encoded protein is CASSQRRGVSDTQYF.

Ten or more counts support this clone. This chain links TRBV5-6 with TRBJ2-7; 11 nucleotides agree with TRBD2. CDR3 size: 16 residues. Germline trimming cut 4 bases from V and 6 bases from J; bases unmatched to any gene: 12. Germline V gene sequence: CDR1 SGHDT, CDR2 YYEEEE. The CDR3 DNA sequence: TGTGCCAGCAGCCCTCCAGGTAGCGGGAGGGTCCGCGAGCAGTACTTC. As protein: CASSPPGSGRVREQYF.

This clone is labeled as medium-sized (0.01 to 0.1%). The chain joins TRBV10-2 to TRBJ1-1; D unresolved. CDR1 and CDR2 (germline): WSHSY, SAAADI. V gave up 3 bases and J gave up 3 bases, with 11 bases separating them. The CDR3 length is 14 residues. The CDR3 sequence: CASSEPGIYTEAFF. CDR3 DNA: TGCGCCAGCAGTGAACCGGGGATCTACACTGAAGCTTTCTTT.

This clone was seen ten or more times. The chain employs TRBV4-2 and TRBJ2-5; D remains ambiguous. The CDR3 extends over 15 amino acids. V lost 1 base and J lost 4, with 13 bases in between. The germline V gene encodes CDR1 LGHNA and CDR2 YNFKEQ. The CDR3 here is CASSQGNGFRETQYF. In nucleotides, the CDR3 is TGTGCCAGCAGCCAAGGGAACGGATTTCGAGAGACCCAGTACTTC.

This clone was seen ten or more times. The gene calls are TRBV7-9 and TRBJ1-4; D call uncertain. Trimming took 2 bases from V and 5 from J, leaving 12 bases between them. Germline loops: CDR1 SEHNR, CDR2 FQNEAQ (reference sequence). This CDR3 contains 15 residues. DNA of the CDR3: TGTGCCAGCAGCTTATTGGTTGCTACGAATGAAAAACTGTTTTTT. Encoded protein: CASSLLVATNEKLFF. The entire variable domain, with the rest obtained from reference TRBV7-9 and TRBJ1-4, is as follows: DTGVSQNPRHKITKRGQNVTFRCDPISEHNRLYWYRQTLGQGPEFLTYFQNEAQLEKSRLLSDRFSAERPKGSFSTLEIQRTEQGDSAMYLCASSLLVATNEKLFFGSGTQLSVL.

This clone occurred a few times. The genes are TRBV6-1 and TRBJ1-6; D is possibly TRBD1 (5 bases). Trimming removed 8 bases at V and 7 bases at J, with 15 bases between. Per the germline V gene, CDR1 is MNHNS and CDR2 is SASEGT. The CDR3 contains 14 residues. CDR3 nucleotide sequence: TGTGCCAGCCAAAGACAGAATCCCAATTCACCCCTCCACTTT. It yields the protein CASQRQNPNSPLHF.

The chain uses TRBV6-5 and TRBJ1-3, with D possibly TRBD1 on 5 matching bases. V lost 0 bases and J lost 3, with 12 bases in between. The CDR3 has 16 residues. Germline V CDR1 and CDR2: MNHEY, SVGAGI. The CDR3 region is CASSYSGDYGGNTIYF. CDR3 nucleotides: TGTGCCAGCAGTTACTCGGGGGACTATGGTGGAAACACCATATATTTT.